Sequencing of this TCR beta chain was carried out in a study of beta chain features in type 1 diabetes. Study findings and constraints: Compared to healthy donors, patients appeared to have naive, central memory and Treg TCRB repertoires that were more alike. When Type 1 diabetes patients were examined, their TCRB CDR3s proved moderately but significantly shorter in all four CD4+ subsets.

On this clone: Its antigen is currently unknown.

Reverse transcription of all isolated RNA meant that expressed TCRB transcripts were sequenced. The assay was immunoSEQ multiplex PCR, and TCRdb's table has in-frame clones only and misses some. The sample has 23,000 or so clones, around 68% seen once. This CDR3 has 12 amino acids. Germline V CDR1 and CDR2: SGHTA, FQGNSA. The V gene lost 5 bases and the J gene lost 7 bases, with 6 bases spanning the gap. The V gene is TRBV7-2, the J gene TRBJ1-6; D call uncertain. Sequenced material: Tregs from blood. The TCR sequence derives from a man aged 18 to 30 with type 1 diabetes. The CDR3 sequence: CASSPPNSPLHF. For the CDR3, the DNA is TGTGCCAGCAGCCCCCCGAATTCACCCCTCCACTTT.